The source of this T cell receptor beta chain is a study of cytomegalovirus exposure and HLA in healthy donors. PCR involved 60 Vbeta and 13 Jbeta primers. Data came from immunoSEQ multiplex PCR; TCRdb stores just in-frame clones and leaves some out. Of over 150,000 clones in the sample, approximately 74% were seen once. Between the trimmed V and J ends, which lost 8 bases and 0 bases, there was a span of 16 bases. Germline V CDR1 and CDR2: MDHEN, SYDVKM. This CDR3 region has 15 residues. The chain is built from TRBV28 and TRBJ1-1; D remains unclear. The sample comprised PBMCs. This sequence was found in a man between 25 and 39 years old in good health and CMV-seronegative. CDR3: CASGIQRGMNTEAFF. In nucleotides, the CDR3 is TGTGCCAGCGGGATACAGCGGGGAATGAACACTGAAGCTTTCTTT.